The sequence of this T cell receptor (beta chain) was determined in a study of cytomegalovirus exposure and HLA in healthy donors. V lost 2 bases to trimming and J lost 4 bases, with 9 bases between them. The length of the CDR3 is 13 residues. Germline CDR1 MNHEY, CDR2 SMNVEV (reference sequence). Researchers ran the PCR with 60 Vbeta and 13 Jbeta primers. TCRdb keeps only in-frame clones here, not all; method: immunoSEQ multiplex PCR. Of about 76,000 clones listed, roughly 76% are singletons. Points from the study as a whole: Earlier results showed most TCR beta V segments being productive about 87% or about 30% of the time.

Notes on this clone: Antigen specificity is unknown.

This chain links TRBV27 with TRBJ2-7, with a weak D call TRBD1 (7 bases). The sequencing sample was made of PBMCs. This TCR was sampled from a male donor in good health and CMV-seropositive. The CDR3 loop reads CASSLQGGYEQYF. CDR3 sequence (DNA): TGTGCCAGCAGTTTACAGGGGGGATACGAGCAGTACTTC.